This T cell receptor beta chain is drawn from a study of blood T cell repertoires in COVID-19. Study overall: The United States, Italy and Spain provided the acute and convalescent COVID-19 samples. From T cells, B-cell-depleted T cells, or PBMCs came the material, which was cDNA or gDNA.

Original methodology: Amplification of reference gene primers was used by the study to estimate nucleated cell counts. The table came from immunoSEQ multiplex PCR; TCRdb's copy has only in-frame clones and leaves some out. The V and J calls and the clone size are those of that table, but D and trimming were determined from the DNA. The data hold roughly 100,000 clones, with 89% observed a single time. The sequenced material came from peripheral blood. This sequence originates from a woman aged 55-75 years with acute or convalescent COVID-19.

As DNA, the CDR3 is TGTGCCAGCAGCCAAGAAGGCGGGAGTTCCTACAATGAGCAGTTCTTC. Protein sequence: CASSQEGGSSYNEQFF. The chain couples TRBV4-2 to TRBJ2-1; 7 bases are shared with TRBD2. Looked up from germline, CDR1 is LGHNA and CDR2 is YNFKEQ. The junction had 3 bases not matched to a gene; V was cut back by 0 bases and J by 1 base. This CDR3 region has 16 residues.